Given below is one T cell receptor (beta chain) in context. Its antigen remains unidentified. No clone much larger than this one lies a single base away; base qualities are absent. This entry comes from a study of cytomegalovirus exposure and HLA in healthy donors (dated by TCRdb to 2017 to 2019). Context from the whole study: An earlier analysis of some 600 of the donors reported roughly 300 Gb of sequence data and 95 million to 120 million unique TCR beta sequences obtained from about 179 million T cells. An early release that covered about 600 HLA-typed donors contained around 330 gigabases of sequencing data and roughly 84 million unique TCR sequences. Of the approximately 400 genotyped donors, over 80% were placed in the genetic ancestry cluster associated with self-reported Caucasian donors. The aim of the study was to test whether cataloging public T cell receptors could identify signatures of past pathogen exposure. The T cell repertoires of 666 subjects were profiled by immunosequencing and related to cytomegalovirus serostatus. Along with the roughly 700-subject first cohort, a separate validation cohort of over a hundred different subjects was used. To predict cytomegalovirus infection status, the study combined high-throughput TCR immunosequencing, statistical association of individual TCRs with disease status, and machine learning. In a later analysis, previously published TCR beta repertoires from 666 donors were re-analyzed and high-resolution HLA genotyping was added so that TCR occurrence patterns could be studied. In the later analysis, no new phenotypic data were used to find candidate immune exposures; instead, reliance was placed on TCR beta sequences and their occurrence across donors. In an earlier analysis of roughly 540 of the donors, high-throughput TCR beta sequencing was used to judge whether each TCR beta V gene segment behaved as functional or pseudogenic. Donor age, sex, ethnicity and CMV serostatus were compiled together with the repertoire data. In a later genetic analysis, genome-wide SNP genotypes for about 55% of the 666 donors were used, and that subset was treated as a discovery cohort. All discovery cohort repertoires had been generated on a single sequencing platform. Class I and class II HLA loci were covered by the typing at four-digit resolution. Typing coverage differed by locus: A, B, C, DRB1 and DQB1 were typed in about 620-640 donors, DQA1 in 522, DPA1 in 600 to 610, and DPB1 in 472. Four or five DR-DQ haplotypes were treated as single units for association and clustering because of strong linkage in the cohort. Among a few hundred genotyped donors of the cohort, an average of approximately 250,000 unique TCR beta nucleotide sequences were sequenced per donor, roughly 18% of them non-productive. General conclusions and limits of the study: The study listed 150 to 200 TCR beta chains as associated with cytomegalovirus. In a later analysis, around 17,000 TCR beta sequences were associated with specific HLA alleles at a false discovery rate of 0.05. Immune exposure information for the cohort was limited to CMV serostatus. According to a later analysis, TCR association rates differed among HLA loci, with DRB1 alleles showing the most associated TCRs and HLA-C alleles showing the fewest. Only TCR beta chains were sequenced in this cohort, and the absence of alpha or paired-chain data limited detectable features. Most CMV-associated TCR beta chains appeared to be HLA-restricted in a later analysis, and the HLA associations seemed to be driven largely by CMV exposure. V-gene and J-gene trimming of TCR beta chains was associated with a missense DCLRE1C variant in a later genetic analysis, and the association was replicated in an independent cohort. The earlier analysis of approximately 540 of the donors excluded around 17 rarely observed V segments, including chromosome 9 orphons, because counts were too low. Linkage disequilibrium might explain the correlated functional status among segregating V segments, but an unknown experimental factor could not be excluded. Compared with the roughly 700-donor mean, donors in an Asian-associated ancestry cluster had fewer N-insertions in productive TCRs, according to a later genetic analysis. A further reported finding was that TCR beta sequences accurately predicted the HLA-A and HLA-B alleles for most subjects in the first cohort. Strong co-occurrence of HLA alleles, especially DR and DQ, made assigning TCR associations to individual alleles difficult. Broadly in line with IMGT annotations, most TCR beta V segments showed up in productive rearrangements about 90% or about 30% of the time in an earlier analysis of around 550 of the donors. Sequencing depth was assumed to be roughly uniform across donors in the presence/absence analyses, though that assumption may not hold. In a later analysis, several top co-occurrence clusters were reported to appear linked to parvovirus B19, influenza, CMV and Epstein-Barr virus. In both the original and validation cohorts, the classifier was reported to diagnose cytomegalovirus status with high specificity and sensitivity. Most TCR sequences were seen in very few donors, while some public TCRs were found in many individuals. A few of the identified cytomegalovirus-associated TCR beta chains were confirmed in vitro to be specific for cytomegalovirus antigens. HLA typing was unavailable for some donors at each locus, so association tests used only the typed subset. The sequencing pipeline was judged likely to have produced a cluster of highly shared sequence variants as a technical artifact. In a later analysis, HLA-associated TCR beta chains showed more clonal expansion and lower generation probabilities than non-associated chains that were equally common. The authors suggested that the approach could potentially be generalized to other disease states and immunological phenotypes.

The cohort was made up of about 610 healthy bone marrow donors. Cohort members were all nominally healthy when sampled, although unrecorded immune exposures were likely present. The donor tested CMV seronegative, placing the donor among the roughly 400 seronegative members of the cohort. A peripheral blood sample was collected from each donor, and TCR beta sequencing was performed on peripheral blood mononuclear cells. Genomic DNA extraction from the blood cell samples was performed with the Qiagen DNeasy Blood Extraction Kit. Library creation used the immunoSEQ multiplex PCR assay. A mixture of 60 forward primers for TCR Vbeta segments and 13 reverse primers for TCR Jbeta segments was used in the multiplex PCR. Amplification of the CDR3 region of rearranged TCR beta genes was performed with a multiplex PCR assay on genomic DNA. Amplified TCR beta libraries were sequenced as 87-base-pair reads on the Illumina HiSeq System. Per the authors' processing: Across the 500 to 700 repertoires, a later analysis counted tens of millions of unique TCR beta chains, 9.5 million to 12 million of which were shared by at least two donors. A nearest-neighbor algorithm error-corrected the raw reads and collapsed the reads into unique sequences, merging closely related sequences to remove PCR and sequencing errors. Alignment of CDR3 sequences to IMGT reference sequences was used to assign V, D and J gene segments. For a sequence to be retained, at least a six-nucleotide match to both a V gene segment and a J gene segment was required. Rearrangements were called productive when the CDR3 lacked stop codons and stayed in frame with V and J; all others were non-productive. CDR3 was defined according to IMGT convention as the region running from the second conserved V-encoded cysteine to the conserved J-encoded phenylalanine. The earlier analysis of about 610 of the donors excluded sequences that lacked an unambiguous match to a single V gene segment. In an earlier analysis of several hundred of the donors, V segments were called functional above 56.7% productive rearrangements and were called segregating when the between-donor standard deviation exceeded 5%. A statistical classification framework was built to diagnose cytomegalovirus status from the catalog of TCR beta chain sequences. In a later analysis, TCR nucleotide sequences were compared against IMGT/GENE-DB human TR gene sequences so that V and J genes could be assigned. In a later analysis, CDR3 sequences and most-parsimonious VDJ recombination scenarios were assigned using the TCRdist pipeline. In a later analysis, each TCR beta chain was defined by its CDR3 amino acid sequence together with its V-gene family, and reads without a unique V-gene family were excluded. To address suspected cross-contamination and a sequencing artifact, a later analysis removed some 620 highly shared, low-generation-probability nucleotide sequences. In a later analysis, a clonal expansion index was calculated for each public chain from normalized within-repertoire ranks of inferred template counts. In a later analysis, generation probabilities were computed using a VDJ recombination model fitted to out-of-frame rearrangements, and the results were checked against IGoR. A later analysis scored TCR-TCR, TCR-HLA and TCR-CMV co-occurrence with hypergeometric tests, applying a repertoire-size bias correction to TCR pairs. False discovery rates were estimated in a later analysis by permuting HLA or CMV assignments 20 times. In a later analysis, co-occurring TCRs were grouped using DBSCAN, with TCRdist sequence similarity added in when clustering inside HLA-allele-positive subsets. Co-occurrence clustering excluded repertoires with fewer than 30,000 or more than 120,000 public chains, plus five with anomalous nucleotide sharing. Imported from immuneACCESS, the table was reduced by TCRdb to in-frame sequences with V and J called. These copies leave out some clones; in studies compared against another copy, an unresolved V gene accounts for under half, and the cause of the remainder is not known. V and J calls and clone size are copied from that table; D and trimming were computed from the DNA. The table for this sample lists approximately 130,000 clones; roughly four fifths of them were counted only once. 1.4% to 1.5% of the sample comes from the top ten.

The source of this sequence is a woman under 30 in good health and CMV-seronegative. The sequencing sample was made of PBMCs.

For the CDR3, the sequence is CAWNQGAGGYTF. The DNA sequence reads TGTGCCTGGAATCAGGGGGCTGGTGGCTACACCTTC. The chain employs TRBV30 and TRBJ1-2, and 8 bases in between align with TRBD1. The CDR3 measures 12 amino acids from cysteine to phenylalanine. Only the CDR3 region is kept as DNA, spanning 36 bases read in frame from base 1. Relative to germline, V is missing 4 bases and J is missing 7 bases, with 5 bases of the junction outside any gene match. Sequences GTSNPN (CDR1) and SVGIG (CDR2) are obtained from the germline V gene (reference sequence).